Reported below is one T cell receptor (beta chain). What it binds is unknown. This sample was taken from a study of cytomegalovirus exposure and HLA in healthy donors. The wider study: Among 150 million to 200 million T cells, an earlier analysis found 117 million unique TCR beta sequences. Findings and limits, study-wide: It was only CMV serostatus that was available as immune exposure information. Earlier results showed most TCR beta V segments being productive about 87% or about 30% of the time.

The germline gives CDR1 MNHNS, CDR2 SASEGT. There are 13 residues in the CDR3. The ends were cut back, 8 bases at V and 6 bases at J, with 17 bases in the middle. PCR employed 60 Vbeta and 13 Jbeta primers. Generated by immunoSEQ multiplex PCR, the TCRdb table keeps only in-frame clones and is missing some. The sample has tens of thousands of clones; about 68% are singletons. The donors (healthy individuals) were bone marrow donors. The sequence was obtained from a middle-aged man in good health and CMV-seropositive. The chain links TRBV6-1 to TRBJ2-7; D is perhaps TRBD2 (5 bases). The sample taken for sequencing was PBMCs. CDR3 coding DNA: TGTGCCAGCTTTGAGGGAGTGTACGCCGAGCAGTACTTC. This translates into CASFEGVYAEQYF.